The 22 T cell receptor beta chains below all came from one sample that was sequenced in a study of cytomegalovirus exposure and HLA in healthy donors. The PCR ran on 60 Vbeta and 13 Jbeta primers. The method was immunoSEQ multiplex PCR; TCRdb's version includes in-frame clones alone and lacks a portion of them. The table lists about 210,000 clones, approximately 82% of them singletons. Sequencing was done on a sample of PBMCs. Every receptor here comes from a woman aged 45-60 years in good health and CMV-seropositive.

This sequence joins TRBV5-1 and TRBJ1-1; D unclear. Germline V CDR1 and CDR2: SGHRS, YFSETQ. V was clipped by 0 bases and J by 5 bases, with 8 bases between them. The CDR3 loop spans 13 amino acids. The CDR3 sequence is CASSLALATEAFF. The DNA for the CDR3 is TGCGCCAGCAGCTTGGCCCTGGCAACTGAAGCTTTCTTT.

The rearrangement uses TRBV6-5 and TRBJ1-1; TRBD1 might be the D (5 bases). Germline V gene sequence: CDR1 MNHEY, CDR2 SVGAGI. CDR3 length: 14 residues. Trimming took off 6 bases at V and 0 bases at J, with 11 bases between the two ends. The CDR3: CASRTGEMNTEAFF. CDR3 DNA: TGTGCCAGCAGAACGGGGGAAATGAACACTGAAGCTTTCTTT.

V usage is TRBV7-6 and J usage is TRBJ2-7; 7 bases are shared with TRBD1. V lost 5 bases and J lost 0; bases outside the gene matches: 10. Looked up from germline, CDR1 is SGHVS and CDR2 is FNYEAQ. CDR3 length: 16 amino acids. This CDR3 is CASSKLTGRFSYEQYF. CDR3 sequence (DNA): TGTGCCAGCAGCAAGCTGACAGGGCGCTTCTCCTACGAGCAGTACTTC.

The rearrangement links TRBV18 to TRBJ2-1, with D possibly being TRBD2 (5 bases). Germline lookup yields CDR1 KGHSH and CDR2 LQKENI. This CDR3 spans 14 amino acids. V was clipped by 2 bases and J by 8 bases, with 13 bases between them. CDR3 amino acids: CASSPSAGKHEQFF. In DNA form, the CDR3 reads TGTGCCAGCTCACCATCTGCGGGTAAGCATGAGCAGTTCTTC.

This clone occurred a few times. The chain uses TRBV2 and TRBJ1-1; maybe TRBD1 (6 bases). The CDR3 totals 13 residues. V gave up 4 bases and J gave up 4 bases, with 10 bases separating them. The V gene's germline CDR1 is SNHLY and CDR2 FYNNEI. The CDR3 protein is CASSGQTGTEAFF. The CDR3 bases are TGTGCCAGCAGTGGACAGACAGGCACTGAAGCTTTCTTT.

The rearrangement joins TRBV5-5 to TRBJ1-5, with D hard to call. Germline V gene data show CDR1 as SGHKS and CDR2 as YYEKEE (reference sequence). Trimming pared 0 bases from V and 7 bases from J, leaving 11 bases between. This CDR3 spans 14 amino acids. DNA of the CDR3: TGTGCCAGCAGCTTGGGGGCAGTAGTACAGCCCCAGCATTTT. Residues: CASSLGAVVQPQHF.

The chain couples TRBV9 to TRBJ2-1; perhaps TRBD1 as D (5 bases). This CDR3 is built from 19 residues. Germline-derived CDR1 and CDR2 are SGDLS and YYNGEE. V shed 4 bases and J shed 0 bases, with 23 bases lying between them. The CDR3: CASSLPAGHSTYSYNEQFF. The CDR3 bases are TGTGCCAGCAGCCTACCTGCAGGGCACAGCACTTACTCCTACAATGAGCAGTTCTTC.

This chain connects TRBV6-5 to TRBJ1-4; D is unresolved. Germline CDR1 MNHEY, CDR2 SVGAGI. Trimming left V 2 bases short and J 11 bases short, with 9 bases between. The CDR3 is made up of 12 amino acids. CDR3: CASSYGRGKLFF. For the CDR3, the DNA is TGTGCCAGCAGTTACGGCCGAGGGAAACTGTTTTTT.

V is TRBV28 and J is TRBJ1-1, with 8 bases that match TRBD1. CDR1 is MDHEN and CDR2 is SYDVKM in the germline V gene. Trimming took 5 bases from V and 5 from J; bases not matched to a gene: 16. This CDR3 has 17 residues. CDR3 loop: CASSAPGQAIRGTEAFF. The CDR3 DNA follows: TGTGCCAGCAGTGCCCCGGGACAGGCAATCCGAGGGACTGAAGCTTTCTTT.

This clone was seen once. The rearrangement joins TRBV30 to TRBJ2-1; the D gene is possibly TRBD2 (7 bases). The ends were cut back, 5 bases at V and 1 base at J, with 15 bases in the middle. The germline V gene has CDR1 GTSNPN and CDR2 SVGIG (reference sequence). This CDR3 spans 15 amino acids. CDR3 in amino acids: CAWGRGGKSYNEQFF. The CDR3 DNA is TGTGCCTGGGGAAGGGGGGGCAAGTCCTACAATGAGCAGTTCTTC.

Regarding this clone: The junction and the germline gene differ at one end; a read error may be behind it. The chain joins TRBV7-9 to TRBJ2-1; possibly TRBD1 for D (5 bases). Germline V CDR1 and CDR2: SEHNR, FQNEAQ (reference sequence). The CDR3 length is 16 residues. This CDR3 reads CSSSPFLGQGIHEQFF. The CDR3 nucleotides are TGTTCCAGCAGCCCTTTCCTCGGGCAGGGTATCCATGAGCAGTTCTTC.

The sample holds a few counts of this clone. The V gene is TRBV6-6, the J gene TRBJ1-3, with D tentatively TRBD1 (6 bases). The germline CDR1 and CDR2 sequences are MNHNY and SVGAGI (reference sequence). This CDR3 comprises 16 residues. Trimming took off 5 bases at V and 0 bases at J, with 14 bases between the two ends. CDR3 protein: CASSRTDLLSGNTIYF. The CDR3 DNA reads TGTGCCAGCAGTCGGACAGACCTTCTCTCTGGAAACACCATATATTTT.

The rearrangement uses TRBV6-1 and TRBJ1-1; D is unclear. V was cut by 6 bases and J by 0 bases, with 11 bases left in between. CDR1 and CDR2 (germline): MNHNS, SASEGT. CDR3 size: 14 residues. The CDR3 loop reads CASSFGELNTEAFF. The CDR3 region has the DNA TGTGCCAGCAGCTTCGGGGAATTGAACACTGAAGCTTTCTTT.

CDR3 sequence reads: CASSLDMRGGNYEQYF. The CDR3 DNA reads TGTGCCAGCAGCTTAGATATGAGAGGGGGTAACTACGAGCAGTACTTC. This chain joins TRBV11-2 and TRBJ2-7; D perhaps matches TRBD1 (6 bases). CDR1 and CDR2 (germline): SGHAT, FQNNGV. Trimming took off 0 bases at V and 3 bases at J, with 15 bases between the two ends. CDR3 size: 16 residues.

CDR3 amino acids: CASSFYRDQETQYF. CDR3 DNA: TGTGCCAGCAGCTTCTACAGGGATCAGGAGACCCAGTACTTC. This sequence joins TRBV7-9 and TRBJ2-5, with D possibly TRBD1 on 6 matching bases. The germline gives CDR1 SEHNR, CDR2 FQNEAQ (reference sequence). The V end was cut by 3 bases, the J end by 5 bases, with 13 bases between. The CDR3 consists of 14 residues.

The chain employs TRBV7-6 and TRBJ2-1, with 7 bases identical to TRBD2. Trimming took 5 bases from V and 5 from J; bases not matched to a gene: 9. The CDR3 consists of 15 residues. The V gene's germline CDR1 is SGHVS and CDR2 FNYEAQ. CDR3 region: CASSRLAEKNNEQFF. The CDR3 nucleotides are TGTGCCAGCAGCCGCCTAGCGGAGAAGAACAATGAGCAGTTCTTC.

This rearrangement joins TRBV7-8 to TRBJ2-7; tentatively, D is TRBD2 (6 bases). V was clipped by 1 base and J by 0 bases, with 16 bases between them. Per the germline V gene, CDR1 is SGHVS and CDR2 is FQNEAQ. This CDR3 has 17 residues. CDR3 DNA sequence: TGTGCCAGCAGCTTAGGGAGGGGTCCCATTCTCTCCTACGAGCAGTACTTC. Translated, it gives CASSLGRGPILSYEQYF.

The chain recombines TRBV10-2 with TRBJ1-2; weak D call: TRBD1 (6 bases). Germline V gene sequence: CDR1 WSHSY, CDR2 SAAADI. Between the trimmed V and J ends, which lost 3 bases and 1 base, there was a span of 9 bases. This CDR3 is 14 amino acids long. The CDR3 is CASSEGQINYGYTF. DNA for the CDR3: TGCGCCAGCAGTGAAGGACAGATTAACTATGGCTACACCTTC.

This chain links TRBV7-2 with TRBJ2-2; D may be TRBD1 (5 bases). The CDR3 is 15 residues long. Germline V gene lookup returns CDR1 SGHTA and CDR2 FQGNSA. The V end was cut by 1 base, the J end by 3 bases, with 9 bases between. CDR3 nucleotide sequence: TGTGCCAGCAGCTTAGGCCAGGGCGACACCGGGGAGCTGTTTTTT. Residues: CASSLGQGDTGELFF.

This chain uses TRBV6-5 with TRBJ2-7, with TRBD2 identical over 11 bases. CDR3 length: 16 amino acids. V gave up 2 bases and J gave up 1 base; unmatched junction bases: 4. Germline CDR1 is MNHEY and CDR2 is SVGAGI. CDR3 amino acids: CASSYAGTSGSYEQYF. The CDR3 nucleotides read TGTGCCAGCAGTTACGCCGGGACTAGCGGATCCTACGAGCAGTACTTC.

The chain employs TRBV5-1 and TRBJ1-1; D is possibly TRBD1 (6 bases). The CDR3 covers 14 residues. V shed 2 bases and J shed 6 bases, with 14 bases lying between them. Germline loops: CDR1 SGHRS, CDR2 YFSETQ. CDR3 residues: CASSLAGARAEAFF. As DNA, the CDR3 is TGCGCCAGCAGCTTAGCAGGGGCAAGGGCTGAAGCTTTCTTT.

The chain couples TRBV28 to TRBJ1-2, with 7 bases fitting TRBD1. The CDR3 spans 13 residues. Looked up from germline, CDR1 is MDHEN and CDR2 is SYDVKM. Germline trimming cut 7 bases from V and 2 bases from J; bases unmatched to any gene: 4. CDR3 in amino acids: CASKLTGNYGYTF. Written as DNA, the CDR3 is TGTGCCAGCAAGCTGACAGGGAACTATGGCTACACCTTC.